This paragraph reports one T cell receptor (beta chain). Its antigen is not yet known. Within one base of it there is no much larger clone, and no base qualities were kept. V lost 2 bases and J lost 0 bases; the stretch between them is 7 bases long. The germline V gene yields LGHNA for CDR1 and YSLEER for CDR2. The CDR3 holds 14 amino acids from the cysteine to the phenylalanine. Of the read, only the CDR3 DNA is kept; its 42 bases are in frame from base 1. These data are taken from a study of technical replicates of blood from a few donors (dated by TCRdb to the late 2010s). The library was generated by the immunoSEQ multiplex PCR assay. The table comes from immuneACCESS by way of TCRdb, which keeps in-frame sequences with V and J called. Part of the clones is missing from these tables; in studies checked, under half for an unresolved V gene and the rest for unknown reasons. The table for this sample lists tens of thousands of clones; roughly 95% of them were counted only once. The ten most abundant clones make up about 0.39% of the sample.

The rearranged segments are TRBV4-3 and TRBJ1-1; TRBD1 might be the D gene, on 5 matching bases. The sequenced material came from T cells isolated from PBMCs. The source of this sequence is a human donor in good health. The CDR3 amino acid sequence is: CASSQQGVNTEAFF. The nucleotides read TGCGCCAGCAGCCAACAGGGCGTGAACACTGAAGCTTTCTTT.